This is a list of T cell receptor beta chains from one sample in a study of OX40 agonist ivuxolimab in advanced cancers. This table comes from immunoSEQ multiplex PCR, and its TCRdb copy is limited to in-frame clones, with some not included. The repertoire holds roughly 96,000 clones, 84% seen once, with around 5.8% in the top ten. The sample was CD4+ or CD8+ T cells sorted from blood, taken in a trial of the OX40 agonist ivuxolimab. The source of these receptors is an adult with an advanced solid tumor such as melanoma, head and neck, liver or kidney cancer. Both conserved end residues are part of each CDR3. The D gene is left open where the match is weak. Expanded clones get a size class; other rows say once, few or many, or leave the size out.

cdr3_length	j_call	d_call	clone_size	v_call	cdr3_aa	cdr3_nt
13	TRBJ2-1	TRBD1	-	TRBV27	CASRTGSYNEQFF	TGTGCCAGCCGGACAGGGTCCTACAATGAGCAGTTCTTC
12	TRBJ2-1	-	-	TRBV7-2	CASSLGVGEQFF	TGTGCCAGCAGCCTAGGGGTCGGTGAGCAGTTCTTC
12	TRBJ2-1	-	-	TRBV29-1	CSVDQGGNEQFF	TGCAGCGTGGACCAGGGAGGTAATGAGCAGTTCTTC
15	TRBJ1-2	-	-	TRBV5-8	CASSFQLGGIYGYTF	TGTGCCAGCAGCTTTCAACTCGGGGGAATCTATGGCTACACCTTC
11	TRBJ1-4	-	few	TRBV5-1	CASSFGEKLFF	TGCGCCAGCAGCTTTGGGGAAAAACTGTTTTTT
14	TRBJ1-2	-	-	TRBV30	CAWSVNTDNYGYTF	TGTGCCTGGAGTGTAAACACTGATAACTATGGCTACACCTTC
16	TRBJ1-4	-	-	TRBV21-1	CASRTRPGEGYEKLFF	TGTGCCAGCAGAACAAGGCCTGGGGAAGGGTATGAAAAACTGTTTTTT
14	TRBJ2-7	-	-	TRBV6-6	CASSRTDGAYEQYF	TGTGCCAGCAGTCGAACAGACGGAGCCTACGAGCAGTACTTC
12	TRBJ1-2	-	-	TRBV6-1	CASSSPSGGYTF	TGTGCCAGCAGCTCCCCTTCGGGGGGCTACACCTTC
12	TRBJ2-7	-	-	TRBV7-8	CASSLTPHEQYF	TGTGCCAGCAGCTTAACGCCTCACGAGCAGTACTTC
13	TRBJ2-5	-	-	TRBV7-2	CASSLGEVAAQYF	TGTGCCAGCAGCTTAGGGGAGGTGGCGGCCCAGTACTTC
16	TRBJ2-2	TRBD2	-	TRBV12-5	CASGSALAGVTGELFF	TGTGCTAGTGGTTCCGCCCTAGCGGGGGTTACCGGGGAGCTGTTTTTT
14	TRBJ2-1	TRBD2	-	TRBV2	CASSGTSGYNEQFF	TGTGCCAGCAGTGGGACTAGCGGCTACAATGAGCAGTTCTTC
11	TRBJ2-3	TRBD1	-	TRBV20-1	CSAHRGDTQYF	TGCAGTGCACACAGGGGTGATACGCAGTATTTT
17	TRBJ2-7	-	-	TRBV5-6	CASSPRLAGWGRVEQYF	TGTGCCAGCAGCCCGCGGCTAGCAGGGTGGGGCCGGGTCGAGCAGTACTTC
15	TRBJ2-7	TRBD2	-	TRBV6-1	CASSESPSGGYEQYF	TGTGCCAGCAGTGAGAGTCCTAGCGGGGGTTACGAGCAGTACTTC
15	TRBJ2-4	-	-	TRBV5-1	CASSSGRDKGNIQYF	TGCGCCAGCAGCTCAGGACGCGATAAGGGGAACATTCAGTACTTC
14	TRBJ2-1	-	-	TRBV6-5	CASRYSEGYNEQFF	TGTGCCAGCAGGTACTCCGAAGGGTACAATGAGCAGTTCTTC
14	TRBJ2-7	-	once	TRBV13	CASSSLRGEGEQYF	TGTGCCAGCAGTAGCCTCAGGGGAGAGGGCGAGCAGTACTTC
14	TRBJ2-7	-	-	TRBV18	CASSPVTEAYEQYF	TGTGCCAGCTCACCAGTGACAGAGGCCTACGAGCAGTACTTC
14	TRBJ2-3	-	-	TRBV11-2	CASSLEPGPDTQYF	TGTGCCAGCAGCTTGGAACCTGGACCAGATACGCAGTATTTT
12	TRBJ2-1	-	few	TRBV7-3	CASSFSGNEQFF	TGTGCCAGCAGCTTTAGCGGCAATGAGCAGTTCTTC
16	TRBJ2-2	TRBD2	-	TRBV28	CASSLGLAANTGELFF	TGTGCCAGCAGTCTTGGACTAGCGGCGAACACCGGGGAGCTGTTTTTT
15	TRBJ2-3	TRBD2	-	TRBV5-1	CASSLRTSGTDTQYF	TGCGCCAGCAGCCTCAGGACTAGCGGGACCGATACGCAGTATTTT